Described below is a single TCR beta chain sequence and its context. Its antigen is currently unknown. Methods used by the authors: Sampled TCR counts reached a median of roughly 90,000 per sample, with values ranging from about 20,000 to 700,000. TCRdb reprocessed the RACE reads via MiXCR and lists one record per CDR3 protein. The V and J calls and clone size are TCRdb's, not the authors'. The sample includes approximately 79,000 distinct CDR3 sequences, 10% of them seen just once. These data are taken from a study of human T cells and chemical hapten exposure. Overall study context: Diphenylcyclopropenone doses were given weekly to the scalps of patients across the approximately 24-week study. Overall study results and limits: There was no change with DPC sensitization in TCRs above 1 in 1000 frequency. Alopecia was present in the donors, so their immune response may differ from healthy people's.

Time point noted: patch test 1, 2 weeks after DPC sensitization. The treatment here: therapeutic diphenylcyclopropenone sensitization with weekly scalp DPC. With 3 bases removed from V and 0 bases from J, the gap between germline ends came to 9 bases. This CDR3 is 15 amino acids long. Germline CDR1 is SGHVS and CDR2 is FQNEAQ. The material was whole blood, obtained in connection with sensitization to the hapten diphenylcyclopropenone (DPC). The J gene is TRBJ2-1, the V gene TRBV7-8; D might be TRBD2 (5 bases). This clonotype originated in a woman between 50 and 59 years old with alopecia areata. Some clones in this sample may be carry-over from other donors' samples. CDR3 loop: CASSFRTASYNEQFF. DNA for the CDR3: TGTGCCAGCAGCTTTCGGACTGCCTCCTACAATGAGCAGTTCTTC.